This TCR beta chain was identified during a study of cytotoxic CD8 clonotypes in ibrutinib-treated CLL. The overall study: A median about twelve months of treatment, range 6 to 36, preceded the collection of response samples. General observations from the study: A rise in clonality was seen at ibrutinib response, and a fall back toward baseline was seen at progression. Public clonotypes proved infrequent, and on treatment they shrank or remained steady. Samples from sustained-remission and progressing patients were taken at different times.

Worth noting for this clone: Its antigen is not identified.

The CDR3 sequence is 14 residues long. V shed 2 bases, J shed 4 bases, and the junction held 3 bases outside the gene matches. Germline V gives CDR1 LGHNA, CDR2 YNFKEQ. Repertoires were generated with immunoSEQ multiplex PCR, while TCRdb's copy carries only in-frame clones and drops some. The profile shows roughly 200,000 clones, 70% of them singletons. This specimen was PBMCs, taken after 12 months of ibrutinib treatment. This TCR was recovered from a human donor with chronic lymphocytic leukemia. The chain is built from TRBV4-2 and TRBJ1-2, with TRBD1 identical over 8 bases. The CDR3 reads CASSQQQGGYGYTF. The CDR3 region has the DNA TGTGCCAGCAGCCAACAACAGGGGGGCTATGGCTACACCTTC.